What follows describes a single TCR beta chain. This entry comes from a study of blood T cell repertoires in COVID-19. Whole-study context: Sources were T cells, B-cell-depleted T cells, or PBMCs; the material itself was cDNA or gDNA.

In the authors' methods: Reference gene primer amplification gave estimated nucleated cell counts. This table comes from immunoSEQ multiplex PCR, and its TCRdb copy is limited to in-frame clones, with some not included. The V and J calls and clone size are taken from that table; D and trimming were inferred from the DNA. Among about 200,000 clones, less than 90% were seen once, and the ten largest hold around 0.76%. V lost 1 base and J lost 4; bases outside the gene matches: 7. The CDR3 runs 15 residues. CDR1 is LGHDT and CDR2 is YNNKEL in the germline V gene (reference sequence). The specimen was peripheral blood. The chain carries TRBV3-1 (or the pseudogene TRBV3-2) and TRBJ2-7; 7 positions agree with TRBD2. The sequence derives from a woman aged 70-85 years with acute or convalescent COVID-19. CDR3 in DNA: TGTGCCAGCAGCCAAGCTATCGGGGGGAGATACGAGCAGTACTTC. Translating gives CASSQAIGGRYEQYF.